Listed below are T cell receptor beta chains from one sample, sequenced in a study of Ad26.COV2.S vaccination and SARS-CoV-2 variants. The assay was immunoSEQ multiplex PCR, and TCRdb's table has in-frame clones only and misses some. The table lists just over 350,000 clones, around 83% of them singletons. The sequences come from peripheral blood, collected in a trial of Ad26.COV2.S vaccine versus placebo. The receptors were gathered from a person aged 18 to 65 who received the Ad26.COV2.S COVID-19 vaccine or a placebo. Both conserved end residues are part of each CDR3. Each record gives: clone size, J gene, D gene, V gene, CDR3 protein, CDR3 DNA. The D gene is left open where the match is weak. Clone size, where shown, is once, few, many, or a class for clones that have expanded.

. | TRBJ2-7 | . | TRBV28 | CASSLTPHYEQYF | TGTGCCAGCAGTTTAACACCCCACTACGAGCAGTACTTC
once | TRBJ1-2 | TRBD1 | TRBV14 | CASSRRDRSYGYTF | TGTGCCAGCAGCCGCCGGGACAGGTCATATGGCTACACCTTC
once | TRBJ2-3 | . | TRBV28 | CASSLKAENPTDTQYF | TGTGCCAGCAGTTTAAAAGCGGAAAACCCCACAGATACGCAGTATTTT
. | TRBJ1-1 | . | TRBV10-2 | CASRPPGEGNTEAFF | TGCGCCAGCAGGCCCCCGGGGGAGGGGAACACTGAAGCTTTCTTT
. | TRBJ2-3 | . | TRBV11-3 | CASSFKGTGSSTDTQYF | TGTGCCAGCAGCTTTAAAGGGACTGGGAGTAGCACAGATACGCAGTATTTT
. | TRBJ2-7 | . | TRBV28 | CASSSGSYPGEQYF | TGTGCCAGCAGTTCGGGATCCTACCCGGGCGAGCAGTACTTC
few | TRBJ2-1 | TRBD1 | TRBV19 | CASEAGTGGYNEQFF | TGTGCCAGTGAAGCCGGGACAGGGGGGTACAATGAGCAGTTCTTC
. | TRBJ2-5 | . | TRBV3-1/TRBV3-2 | CASSPTRGGAGRETQYF | TGTGCCAGCAGCCCCACCAGGGGGGGCGCGGGGCGAGAGACCCAGTACTTC
. | TRBJ1-5 | TRBD1 | TRBV15 | CATSSVQGGNQPQHF | TGTGCCACCAGCAGTGTCCAGGGGGGCAATCAGCCCCAGCATTTT
. | TRBJ1-5 | TRBD1 | TRBV6-5 | CASRWDSRNQPQHF | TGTGCCAGCAGATGGGACAGCCGCAATCAGCCCCAGCATTTT
. | TRBJ2-7 | . | TRBV6-1 | CASSDGDTYEQYF | TGTGCCAGCAGTGATGGGGACACCTACGAGCAGTACTTC
. | TRBJ2-7 | . | TRBV14 | CASSQVGTYSYEQYF | TGTGCCAGCAGCCAAGTTGGGACCTACTCCTACGAGCAGTACTTC
. | TRBJ2-2 | . | TRBV5-1 | CASSLEVRARTGELFF | TGCGCCAGCAGCTTGGAGGTTCGGGCGCGCACCGGGGAGCTGTTTTTT
. | TRBJ1-5 | TRBD1 | TRBV19 | CASSLGQSNQPQHF | TGTGCCAGTAGCCTGGGACAGAGCAATCAGCCCCAGCATTTT
. | TRBJ1-5 | . | TRBV7-2 | CASSFSNQPQHF | TGTGCCAGCAGCTTTAGCAATCAGCCCCAGCATTTT
. | TRBJ2-3 | TRBD2 | TRBV9 | CASSVGSGVRQDTQYF | TGTGCCAGCAGCGTAGGAAGCGGGGTGAGGCAAGATACGCAGTATTTT
. | TRBJ2-1 | . | TRBV6-5 | CASSVHSASEQFF | TGTGCCAGCAGCGTACACAGTGCCTCCGAGCAGTTCTTC
. | TRBJ2-7 | . | TRBV3-1/TRBV3-2 | CASSQGAGAYEQYF | TGTGCCAGCAGCCAAGGGGCAGGGGCTTACGAGCAGTACTTC
once | TRBJ2-1 | TRBD2 | TRBV28 | CASSPFGGESFMINEQFF | TGTGCCAGCAGCCCCTTTGGGGGGGAGTCGTTTATGATCAATGAGCAGTTCTTC
. | TRBJ2-4 | . | TRBV21-1 | CASSKAPGTSLSKNIQYF | TGTGCCAGCAGCAAAGCCCCCGGGACTAGCTTGTCCAAAAACATTCAGTACTTC
. | TRBJ1-1 | . | TRBV2 | CASSVSMNTEAFF | TGTGCCAGCAGTGTCTCTATGAACACTGAAGCTTTCTTT
. | TRBJ1-1 | TRBD1 | TRBV19 | CASSIGQGRSNTEAFF | TGTGCCAGTAGTATCGGACAGGGTAGGTCAAACACTGAAGCTTTCTTT
. | TRBJ1-3 | . | TRBV10-2 | CATDSGQLESGNTIYF | TGCGCCACCGACTCCGGACAGCTGGAATCTGGAAACACCATATATTTT
. | TRBJ2-5 | TRBD1 | TRBV9 | CASSVGDREPWTQYF | TGTGCCAGCAGCGTAGGTGACAGGGAACCATGGACCCAGTACTTC
. | TRBJ2-3 | . | TRBV3-1/TRBV3-2 | CASSQGLVGDTQYF | TGTGCCAGCAGCCAAGGACTAGTCGGAGATACGCAGTATTTT
. | TRBJ2-2 | . | TRBV4-3 | CASSQDGAGTGELFF | TGCGCCAGCAGCCAAGATGGGGCAGGCACCGGGGAGCTGTTTTTT
. | TRBJ2-3 | . | TRBV11-2 | CASSFLDTDTQYF | TGTGCCAGCAGCTTTCTGGACACAGATACGCAGTATTTT
. | TRBJ2-7 | . | TRBV7-9 | CASSSGTLVYEQYF | TGTGCCAGCAGCTCCGGGACCCTTGTCTACGAGCAGTACTTC
. | TRBJ2-7 | . | TRBV7-2 | CASSPRPFSREQYF | TGTGCCAGCAGCCCTAGACCGTTTTCGAGGGAGCAGTACTTC
. | TRBJ1-1 | . | TRBV30 | CAWRPDSGMVAFF | TGTGCCTGGAGACCCGACAGTGGCATGGTAGCTTTCTTT
. | TRBJ1-1 | . | TRBV29-1 | CSATLGGPEAFF | TGCAGCGCCACCTTGGGGGGCCCTGAAGCTTTCTTT
. | TRBJ2-4 | . | TRBV14 | CASSHGTLAKNIQYF | TGTGCCAGCAGCCATGGGACCTTAGCCAAAAACATTCAGTACTTC
. | TRBJ2-2 | . | TRBV28 | CASSHQIDTVYTGELFF | TGTGCCAGCAGCCACCAGATTGACACGGTGTACACCGGGGAGCTGTTTTTT
. | TRBJ2-4 | TRBD2 | TRBV29-1 | CSVQSLGLAGVVNIQYF | TGCAGCGTGCAAAGCCTGGGACTAGCGGGAGTGGTAAACATTCAGTACTTC
. | TRBJ1-3 | . | TRBV19 | CASSIFGGPSSGNTIYF | TGTGCCAGTAGTATTTTCGGGGGACCCAGCTCTGGAAACACCATATATTTT
. | TRBJ2-7 | TRBD2 | TRBV5-1 | CASSLGLAGSFYSYEQYF | TGCGCCAGCAGCTTGGGGCTAGCGGGCTCCTTTTACTCCTACGAGCAGTACTTC
. | TRBJ2-1 | TRBD2 | TRBV11-2 | CASSTLLAGDSNEQFF | TGTGCCAGCAGCACCCTACTAGCGGGAGATTCTAATGAGCAGTTCTTC
. | TRBJ1-1 | . | TRBV7-2 | CASSFSQGGTEAFF | TGTGCCAGCAGCTTCTCTCAGGGCGGTACTGAAGCTTTCTTT
. | TRBJ1-6 | TRBD1 | TRBV27 | CASSLLQGAGSYNSPLHF | TGTGCCAGCAGTTTATTGCAGGGGGCGGGTTCCTATAATTCACCCCTCCACTTT
. | TRBJ2-7 | . | TRBV15 | CATSRGFSYEQYF | TGTGCCACCAGCAGAGGGTTTTCCTACGAGCAGTACTTC
. | TRBJ2-1 | . | TRBV6-1 | CASSPDPAGDEQFF | TGTGCCAGCAGCCCGGACCCGGCTGGGGATGAGCAGTTCTTC
. | TRBJ2-5 | . | TRBV3-1/TRBV3-2 | CASSQDLGFRETQYF | TGTGCCAGCAGCCAAGATCTAGGCTTCCGAGAGACCCAGTACTTC
. | TRBJ1-2 | . | TRBV7-8 | CASSISLQGRFDGYTF | TGTGCCAGCAGCATCTCGTTACAGGGCCGCTTTGATGGCTACACCTTC
. | TRBJ2-3 | TRBD2 | TRBV5-1 | CASSLRGAGVADTQYF | TGCGCCAGCAGCTTGCGTGGAGCGGGAGTTGCAGATACGCAGTATTTT
. | TRBJ2-7 | TRBD2 | TRBV5-4 | CASSLAGTSAYEQYF | TGTGCCAGCAGTTTAGCCGGGACTAGCGCCTACGAGCAGTACTTC
once | TRBJ2-1 | TRBD2 | TRBV18 | CASSPTMTSGRGNEQFF | TGTGCCAGCTCACCTACTATGACTAGCGGGAGAGGCAATGAGCAGTTCTTC